Sequencing of this T cell receptor (beta chain) was carried out in a study of T cell changes during pregnancy in multiple sclerosis. Sequencing used immunoSEQ multiplex PCR; TCRdb keeps in-frame clones, though not all of them. Here the sample spans approximately 89,000 clones, roughly 93% being singletons. The V segment lost 4 bases and the J segment 4 bases; nucleotides outside the gene matches: 11. CDR1 is SGHRS, CDR2 YFSETQ, per germline. The CDR3 is 16 amino acids. The genes are TRBV5-1 and TRBJ1-3; TRBD1 matches 7 bases. This material consisted of peripheral blood, taken in the third trimester of pregnancy. This clonotype was sampled from a female donor with multiple sclerosis, enrolled in a pregnancy study. CDR3 nucleotides: TGCGCCAGCAGCAGTACCTCAGGGGGAGAAGGAAACACCATATATTTT. This encodes CASSSTSGGEGNTIYF.